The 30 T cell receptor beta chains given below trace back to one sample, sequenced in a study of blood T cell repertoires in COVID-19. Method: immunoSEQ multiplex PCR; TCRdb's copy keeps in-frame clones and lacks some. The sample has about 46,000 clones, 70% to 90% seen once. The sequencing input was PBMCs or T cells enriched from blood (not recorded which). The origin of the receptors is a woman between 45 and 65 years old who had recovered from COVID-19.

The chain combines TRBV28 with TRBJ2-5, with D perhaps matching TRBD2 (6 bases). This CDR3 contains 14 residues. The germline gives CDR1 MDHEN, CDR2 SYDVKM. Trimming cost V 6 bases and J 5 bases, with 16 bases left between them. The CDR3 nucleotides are TGTGCCAGCAGCCGGGGGTCTAGGCCGGAGACCCAGTACTTC. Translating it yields CASSRGSRPETQYF. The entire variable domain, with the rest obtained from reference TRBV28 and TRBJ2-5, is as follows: DVKVTQSSRYLVKRTGEKVFLECVQDMDHENMFWYRQDPGLGLRLIYFSYDVKMKEKGDIPEGYSVSREKKERFSLILESASTNQTSMYLCASSRGSRPETQYFGPGTRLLVL.

CDR3 DNA: TGCGCCAGCAGCCAAGAGGGACAGGGGATCTTCTCTGGGGCCAACGTCCTGACTTTC. Protein product: CASSQEGQGIFSGANVLTF. The chain joins TRBV4-3 to TRBJ2-6; TRBD1 matches 10 bases. V was pared by 0 bases and J by 0 bases, with 5 bases of the junction left unmatched. The CDR3 has 19 amino acids. Germline CDR1 LGHNA, CDR2 YSLEER.

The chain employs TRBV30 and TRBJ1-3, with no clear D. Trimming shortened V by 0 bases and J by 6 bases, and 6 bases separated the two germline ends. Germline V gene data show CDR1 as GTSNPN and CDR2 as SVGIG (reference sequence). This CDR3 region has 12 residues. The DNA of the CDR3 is TGTGCCTGGAGTGTATTCGTAAACACCATATATTTT. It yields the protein CAWSVFVNTIYF.

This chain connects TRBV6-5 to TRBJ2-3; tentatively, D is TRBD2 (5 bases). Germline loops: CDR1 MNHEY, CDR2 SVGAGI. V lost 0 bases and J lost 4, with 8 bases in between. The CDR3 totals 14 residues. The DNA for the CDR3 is TGTGCCAGCAGTTACTCAAATAGCGCAGATACGCAGTATTTT. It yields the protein CASSYSNSADTQYF.

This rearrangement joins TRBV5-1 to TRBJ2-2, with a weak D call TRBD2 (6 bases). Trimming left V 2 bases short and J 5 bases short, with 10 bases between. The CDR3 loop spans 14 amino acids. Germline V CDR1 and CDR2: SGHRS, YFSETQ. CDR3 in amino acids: CASSFGGVTGELFF. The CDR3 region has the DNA TGCGCCAGCAGCTTCGGAGGGGTTACCGGGGAGCTGTTTTTT.

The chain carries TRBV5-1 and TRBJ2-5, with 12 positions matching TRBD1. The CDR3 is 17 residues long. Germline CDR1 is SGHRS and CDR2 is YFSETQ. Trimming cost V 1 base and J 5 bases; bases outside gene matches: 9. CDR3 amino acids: CASSLMGQGARRETQYF. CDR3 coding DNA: TGCGCCAGCAGCTTGATGGGACAGGGGGCGCGGCGGGAGACCCAGTACTTC.

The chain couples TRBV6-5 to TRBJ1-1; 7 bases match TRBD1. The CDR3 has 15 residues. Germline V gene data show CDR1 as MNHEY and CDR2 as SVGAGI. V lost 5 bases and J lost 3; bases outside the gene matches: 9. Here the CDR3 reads CASSTRQGTYTEAFF. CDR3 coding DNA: TGTGCCAGCAGTACTAGACAGGGTACTTACACTGAAGCTTTCTTT.

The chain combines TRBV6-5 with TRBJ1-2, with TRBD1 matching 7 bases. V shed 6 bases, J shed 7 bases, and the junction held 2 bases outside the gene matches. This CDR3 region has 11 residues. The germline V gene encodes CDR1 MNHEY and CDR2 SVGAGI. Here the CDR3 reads CASRQGGGYTF. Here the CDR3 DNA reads TGTGCCAGCAGGCAGGGGGGTGGCTACACCTTC.

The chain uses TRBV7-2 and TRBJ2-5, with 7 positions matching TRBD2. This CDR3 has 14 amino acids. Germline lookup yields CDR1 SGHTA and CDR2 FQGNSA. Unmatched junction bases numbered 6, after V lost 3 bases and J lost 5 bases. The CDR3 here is CASSLAWGGETQYF. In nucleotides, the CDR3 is TGTGCCAGCAGCTTGGCTTGGGGGGGGGAGACCCAGTACTTC.

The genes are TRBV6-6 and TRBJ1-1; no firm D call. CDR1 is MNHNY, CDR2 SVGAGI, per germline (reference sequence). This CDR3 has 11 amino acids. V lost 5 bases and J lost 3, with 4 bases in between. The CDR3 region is CASSIYTEAFF. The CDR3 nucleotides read TGTGCCAGCAGTATATACACTGAAGCTTTCTTT.

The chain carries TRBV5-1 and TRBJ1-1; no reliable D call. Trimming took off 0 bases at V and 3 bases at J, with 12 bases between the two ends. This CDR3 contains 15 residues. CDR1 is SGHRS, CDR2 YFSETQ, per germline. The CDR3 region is CASSLVVGRDTEAFF. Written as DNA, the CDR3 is TGCGCCAGCAGCTTGGTGGTTGGGCGGGACACTGAAGCTTTCTTT.

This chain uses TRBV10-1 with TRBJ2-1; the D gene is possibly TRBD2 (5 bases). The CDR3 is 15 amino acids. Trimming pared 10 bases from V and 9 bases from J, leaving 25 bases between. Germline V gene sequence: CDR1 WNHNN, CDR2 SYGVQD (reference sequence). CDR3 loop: CATAAGIHSGGEQFF. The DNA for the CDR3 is TGCGCCACCGCAGCCGGGATCCACAGTGGTGGTGAGCAGTTCTTC.

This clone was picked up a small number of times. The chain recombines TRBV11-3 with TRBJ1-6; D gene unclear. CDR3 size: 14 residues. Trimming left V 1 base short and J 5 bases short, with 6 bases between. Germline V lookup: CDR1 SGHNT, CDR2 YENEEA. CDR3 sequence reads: CASSLGGNNSPLHF. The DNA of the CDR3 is TGTGCCAGCAGCTTAGGAGGGAATAATTCACCCCTCCACTTT.

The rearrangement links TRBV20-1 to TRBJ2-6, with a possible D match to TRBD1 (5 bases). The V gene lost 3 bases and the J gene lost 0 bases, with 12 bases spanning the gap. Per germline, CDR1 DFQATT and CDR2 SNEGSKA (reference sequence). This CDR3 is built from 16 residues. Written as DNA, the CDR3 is TGCAGTGCTAGTTGGCCAGGGTTCTCTGGGGCCAACGTCCTGACTTTC. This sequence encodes CSASWPGFSGANVLTF.

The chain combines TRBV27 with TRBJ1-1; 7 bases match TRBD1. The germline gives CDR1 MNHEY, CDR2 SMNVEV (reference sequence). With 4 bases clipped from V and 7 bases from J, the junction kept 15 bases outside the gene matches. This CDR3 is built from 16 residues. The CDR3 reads CASSSKKEDRSDEAFF. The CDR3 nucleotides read TGTGCCAGCAGTTCAAAAAAAGAGGACAGGAGTGATGAAGCTTTCTTT.

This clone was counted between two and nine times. Here the CDR3 DNA reads TGCAGCGTTGACGCAGGCTGGGATGGCTACACCTTC. Translating it yields CSVDAGWDGYTF. This chain connects TRBV29-1 to TRBJ1-2, with D unclear. Per the germline V gene, CDR1 is SQVTM and CDR2 is ANQGSEA. V lost 3 bases and J lost 6, with 11 bases in between. The CDR3 spans 12 residues.

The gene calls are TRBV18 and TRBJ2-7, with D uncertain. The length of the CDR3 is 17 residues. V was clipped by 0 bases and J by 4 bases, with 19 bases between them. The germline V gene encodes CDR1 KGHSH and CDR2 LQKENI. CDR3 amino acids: CASSPPRPIGLQYEQYF. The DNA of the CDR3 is TGTGCCAGCTCACCACCGCGGCCGATAGGCCTCCAATACGAGCAGTACTTC.

This CDR3 reads CASALRGGTGDYEQYF. CDR3 DNA: TGTGCCAGTGCTTTGCGGGGGGGGACAGGGGACTACGAGCAGTACTTC. V is TRBV28 and J is TRBJ2-7, with TRBD1 as a possible D gene (10 bases). Trimming left V 9 bases short and J 3 bases short, with 24 bases between. CDR1 and CDR2 from the germline V gene are MDHEN and SYDVKM. CDR3 length: 16 amino acids.

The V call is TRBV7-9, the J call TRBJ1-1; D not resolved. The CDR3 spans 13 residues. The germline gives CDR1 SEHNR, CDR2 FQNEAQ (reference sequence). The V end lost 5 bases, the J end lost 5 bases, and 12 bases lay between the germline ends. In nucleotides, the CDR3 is TGTGCCAGCAGCGTGGAGGGCGGGACTGAAGCTTTCTTT. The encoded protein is CASSVEGGTEAFF.

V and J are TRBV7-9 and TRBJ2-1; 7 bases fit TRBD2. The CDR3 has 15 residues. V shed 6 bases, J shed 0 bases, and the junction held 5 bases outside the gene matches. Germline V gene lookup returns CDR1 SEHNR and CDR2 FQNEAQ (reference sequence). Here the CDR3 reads CASSERGTSYNEQFF. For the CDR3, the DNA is TGTGCCAGCAGTGAGCGGGGTACCTCCTACAATGAGCAGTTCTTC.

The DNA of the CDR3 is TGTGCCAGTCAAGGCGGACTCTACACCGGGGAGCTGTTTTTT. Its translation is CASQGGLYTGELFF. The chain recombines TRBV19 with TRBJ2-2; TRBD2 might be the D (5 bases). The V gene lost 8 bases and the J gene lost 3 bases, with 13 bases spanning the gap. The germline V gene encodes CDR1 LNHDA and CDR2 SQIVND (reference sequence). CDR3 length: 14 amino acids.

CDR3 nucleotides: TGTGCCAGTAGTAATACAGGGGGCTCCTACGAGCAGTACTTC. Amino acids: CASSNTGGSYEQYF. V is TRBV19 and J is TRBJ2-7; 8 positions match TRBD1. The V and J ends lost 4 bases and 0 bases, in that order; junction bases with no gene match: 2. CDR1 is LNHDA and CDR2 is SQIVND in the germline V gene (reference sequence). The CDR3 extends over 14 amino acids.

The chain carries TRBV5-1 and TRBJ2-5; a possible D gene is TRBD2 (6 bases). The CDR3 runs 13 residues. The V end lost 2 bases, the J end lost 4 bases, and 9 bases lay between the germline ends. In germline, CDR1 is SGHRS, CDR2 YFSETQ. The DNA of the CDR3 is TGCGCCAGCAGCTTTCAGGGAGGAGAGACCCAGTACTTC. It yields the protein CASSFQGGETQYF.

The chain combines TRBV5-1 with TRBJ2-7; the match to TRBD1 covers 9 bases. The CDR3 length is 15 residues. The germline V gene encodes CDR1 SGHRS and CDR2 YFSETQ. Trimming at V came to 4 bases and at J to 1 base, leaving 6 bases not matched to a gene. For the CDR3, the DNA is TGCGCCAGCAGCCCATCGACAGGGGGGTCCTACGAGCAGTACTTC. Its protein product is CASSPSTGGSYEQYF.

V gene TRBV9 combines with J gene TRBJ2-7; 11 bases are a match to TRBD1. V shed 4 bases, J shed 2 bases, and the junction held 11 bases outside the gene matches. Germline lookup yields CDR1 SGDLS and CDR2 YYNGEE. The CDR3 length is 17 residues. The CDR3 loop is CASSLGTGGSFAYEQYF. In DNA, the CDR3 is TGTGCCAGCAGCCTGGGGACAGGGGGTTCCTTTGCCTACGAGCAGTACTTC.

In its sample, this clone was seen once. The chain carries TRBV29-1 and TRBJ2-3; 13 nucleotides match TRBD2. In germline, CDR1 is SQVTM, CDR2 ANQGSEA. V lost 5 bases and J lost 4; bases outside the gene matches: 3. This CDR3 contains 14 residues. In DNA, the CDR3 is TGCAGCGTTACTAGCGGGAGGGTACCAGATACGCAGTATTTT. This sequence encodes CSVTSGRVPDTQYF.

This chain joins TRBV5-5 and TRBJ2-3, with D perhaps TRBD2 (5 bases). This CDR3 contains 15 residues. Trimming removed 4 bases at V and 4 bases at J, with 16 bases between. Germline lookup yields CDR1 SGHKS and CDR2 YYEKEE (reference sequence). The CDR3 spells CASSQSFSVPDTQYF. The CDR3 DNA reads TGTGCCAGCAGCCAGTCCTTTAGCGTTCCAGATACGCAGTATTTT.

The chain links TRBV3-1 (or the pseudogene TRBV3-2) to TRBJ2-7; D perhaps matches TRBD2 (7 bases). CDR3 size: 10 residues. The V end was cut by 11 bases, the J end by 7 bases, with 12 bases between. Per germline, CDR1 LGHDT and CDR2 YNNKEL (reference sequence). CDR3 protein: CAVGGREQYF. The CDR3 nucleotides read TGTGCCGTGGGGGGGCGAGAGCAGTACTTC.

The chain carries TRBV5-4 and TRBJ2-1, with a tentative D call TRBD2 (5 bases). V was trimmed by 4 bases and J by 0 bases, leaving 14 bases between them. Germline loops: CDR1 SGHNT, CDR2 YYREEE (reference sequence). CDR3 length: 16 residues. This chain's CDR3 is CASSLKRSSSYNEQFF. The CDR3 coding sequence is TGTGCCAGCAGCCTGAAGCGGTCCAGCTCCTACAATGAGCAGTTCTTC.

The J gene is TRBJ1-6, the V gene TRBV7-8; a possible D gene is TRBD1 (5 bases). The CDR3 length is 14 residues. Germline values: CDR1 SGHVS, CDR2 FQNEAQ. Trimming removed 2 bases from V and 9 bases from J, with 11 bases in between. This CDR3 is CASSLNRGSSPLHF. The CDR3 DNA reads TGTGCCAGCAGCTTAAATCGGGGGTCTTCACCCCTCCACTTT.